A single sample gave rise to the 23 T cell receptor beta chains below, sequenced in a study of molecular identifiers for immune sequencing clone quantification. TCRdb reprocessed the PCR reads via MiXCR and lists one record per CDR3 protein. The data hold approximately 550,000 distinct CDR3 sequences, with roughly 23% observed a single time. The specimen sequenced was naive CD8+ T cells from blood, with Jurkat cell RNA spiked in. The subset denotes: FACS-sorted CD8+CD4-CCR7+CD45RA+ naive T cells. Receptor source: a human donor in good health. Some libraries in this study had Jurkat cell RNA spiked in.

The V call is TRBV2, the J call TRBJ1-1; D not resolved. The CDR3 has 17 amino acids. In germline, CDR1 is SNHLY, CDR2 FYNNEI. V shed 4 bases and J shed 1 base, with 19 bases lying between them. This chain's CDR3 is CASSGTLVISPNTEAFF. CDR3 nucleotides: TGTGCCAGCAGTGGTACCCTCGTGATTAGCCCGAACACTGAAGCTTTCTTT.

This clonotype showed up many times. The chain uses TRBV6-1 and TRBJ1-5; D is unresolved. This CDR3 is built from 15 residues. Per the germline V gene, CDR1 is MNHNS and CDR2 is SASEGT. The V gene lost 6 bases and the J gene lost 0 bases, with 12 bases spanning the gap. CDR3 DNA: TGTGCCAGCAGCACCACAGATATTAGCAATCAGCCCCAGCATTTT. Translating gives CASSTTDISNQPQHF.

The chain employs TRBV6-6 and TRBJ1-1; D not certain. Trimming removed 6 bases from V and 0 bases from J, with 14 bases in between. Per the germline V gene, CDR1 is MNHNY and CDR2 is SVGAGI (reference sequence). The CDR3 is 15 amino acids. The CDR3 nucleotides are TGTGCCAGCAGAGAGAGACACCGTCTGAACACTGAAGCTTTCTTT. Amino acids: CASRERHRLNTEAFF.

On this clonotype: Just one base apart from a much larger clone, this may be a read error. The chain carries TRBV4-3 and TRBJ1-1, with D possibly TRBD1 on 5 matching bases. Germline V CDR1 and CDR2: LGHNA, YSLEER. The CDR3 runs to 13 residues. The CDR3 DNA is TGCGCCAGCAGCCAAGACAGGGTCACTGGAGCTTTCTTT. Protein: CASSQDRVTGAFF.

At least ten counts were recorded for this clonotype. The chain employs TRBV19 and TRBJ1-5, with D unresolved. CDR1 is LNHDA and CDR2 is SQIVND in the germline V gene (reference sequence). The CDR3 is 11 residues long. With 3 bases removed from V and 9 bases from J, the gap between germline ends came to 6 bases. DNA of the CDR3: TGTGCCAGTAGTATTGGTGGGCCCCAGCATTTT. It yields the protein CASSIGGPQHF. Using reference TRBV19 and TRBJ1-5 for the parts outside the CDR3, the full variable domain is DGGITQSPKYLFRKEGQNVTLSCEQNLNHDAMYWYRQDPGQGLRLIYYSQIVNDFQKGDIAEGYSVSREKKESFPLTVTSAQKNPTAFYLCASSIGGPQHFGDGTRLSIL.

This clonotype was detected many times. CDR3 sequence (DNA): TGTGCCAGCAGTGAAGATGACAACGCGAACACCGGGGAGCTGTTTTTT. This codes for CASSEDDNANTGELFF. This chain connects TRBV6-1 to TRBJ2-2; no clear D gene. CDR1 is MNHNS, CDR2 SASEGT, per germline. Trimming pared 1 base from V and 0 bases from J, leaving 9 bases between. This CDR3 region has 16 residues.

This clonotype has a handful of counts. The chain is built from TRBV7-9 and TRBJ2-7, with D possibly TRBD2 on 6 matching bases. This CDR3 region has 16 residues. The V end was cut by 4 bases, the J end by 4 bases, with 20 bases between. CDR1 is SEHNR and CDR2 is FQNEAQ in the germline V gene (reference sequence). In DNA, the CDR3 is TGTGCCAGCAGCTCGATAGCGGCCGGAGGGTCGTACGAGCAGTACTTC. Amino acids: CASSSIAAGGSYEQYF.

Points on this clonotype: A much larger clone differs by one base, so this may be a read error. The CDR3 region is CSVEGTGSRHNGQFF. CDR3 nucleotides: TGCAGCGTTGAAGGGACAGGGAGCAGACACAATGGGCAGTTCTTC. The J gene is TRBJ2-1, the V gene TRBV29-1; 8 positions match TRBD1. CDR1 is SQVTM, CDR2 ANQGSEA, per germline. The CDR3 extends over 15 amino acids.

The chain combines TRBV3-1 with TRBJ1-2; 9 positions agree with TRBD1. The CDR3 runs to 15 residues. From germline, CDR1 is LGHDT and CDR2 YNNKEL (reference sequence). V shed 6 bases, J shed 5 bases, and the junction held 10 bases outside the gene matches. The CDR3 region is CASSDGQGLFYGYTF. The CDR3 bases are TGTGCCAGCAGTGATGGACAGGGGCTATTTTATGGCTACACCTTC. Complete variable domain (other parts from reference TRBV3-1 and TRBJ1-2): DTAVSQTPKYLVTQMGNDKSIKCEQNLGHDTMYWYKQDSKKFLKIMFSYNNKELIINETVPNRFSPKSPDKAHLNLHINSLELGDSAVYFCASSDGQGLFYGYTFGSGTRLTVV.

This clonotype was observed at least ten times. The V and J genes are TRBV7-9 and TRBJ1-1; D gene ambiguous. The CDR3 is 14 amino acids. Germline V gene data show CDR1 as SEHNR and CDR2 as FQNEAQ (reference sequence). Trimming took off 2 bases at V and 1 base at J, with 8 bases between the two ends. The CDR3 loop is CASSLPPTNTEAFF. CDR3 sequence (DNA): TGTGCCAGCAGCTTACCTCCAACGAACACTGAAGCTTTCTTT.

At least ten counts were recorded for this clonotype. The V and J genes are TRBV29-1 and TRBJ2-7; TRBD2 matches 7 bases. The CDR3 contains 14 residues. From germline, CDR1 is SQVTM and CDR2 ANQGSEA. V shed 6 bases and J 5 bases; nucleotides not matched to a gene: 13. The DNA of the CDR3 is TGCAGCGTGAGCCGGGGAAGCGGGACCCACGAGCAGTACTTC. As protein: CSVSRGSGTHEQYF.

There are many counts of this clonotype. This chain links TRBV10-2 with TRBJ1-5; D remains ambiguous. Germline V gene sequence: CDR1 WSHSY, CDR2 SAAADI. Trimming shortened V by 8 bases and J by 2 bases, and 7 bases separated the two germline ends. This CDR3 has 12 amino acids. CDR3 region: CASGIGNQPQHF. The CDR3 DNA reads as TGCGCCAGCGGTATCGGCAATCAGCCCCAGCATTTT.

This clonotype has just a few counts. The V call is TRBV7-6, the J call TRBJ1-1; no firm D call. The germline V gene has CDR1 SGHVS and CDR2 FNYEAQ. The CDR3 consists of 12 residues. Trimming stripped 6 bases from V and 5 bases from J, with 10 bases between. The CDR3 DNA is TGTGCCAGCAGTAACCCAACGACTGAAGCTTTCTTT. It is translated as CASSNPTTEAFF.

In this sample, this clonotype turned up many times. The gene calls are TRBV7-3 and TRBJ1-1; maybe TRBD1 (5 bases). From germline, CDR1 is SGHTA and CDR2 FQGTGA. Trimming pared 0 bases from V and 1 base from J, leaving 9 bases between. This CDR3 region has 15 residues. CDR3: CASSLTGGENTEAFF. The DNA for the CDR3 is TGTGCCAGCAGCTTAACGGGGGGAGAGAACACTGAAGCTTTCTTT.

Ten or more counts support this clonotype. The gene calls are TRBV7-2 and TRBJ1-5; D possibly corresponds to TRBD1 (6 bases). With 5 bases removed from V and 4 bases from J, the gap between germline ends came to 6 bases. Germline V lookup: CDR1 SGHTA, CDR2 FQGNSA. The length of the CDR3 is 12 residues. The CDR3 protein is CASSGQNQPQHF. The CDR3 DNA follows: TGTGCCAGCAGCGGACAGAATCAGCCCCAGCATTTT.

V is TRBV9 and J is TRBJ2-7, with D possibly called TRBD1 or TRBD2 (5 bases each). The CDR3 length is 14 residues. CDR1 and CDR2 (germline): SGDLS, YYNGEE. V shed 3 bases and J shed 1 base, with 11 bases lying between them. This CDR3 is CASSAGTESYEQYF. For the CDR3, the DNA is TGTGCCAGCAGCGCCGGGACGGAGTCCTACGAGCAGTACTTC.

On this clonotype itself: One base away lies a much larger clone, so this may be a sequencing read error. The V gene is TRBV7-2, the J gene TRBJ2-5; 9 nucleotides align to TRBD1. CDR1 SGHTA and CDR2 FQGNSA come from the germline V gene. The CDR3 is 14 residues long. The CDR3, as DNA: TGTGCCAGCACTCCCACAGGGGGCGAGGAGACCCAGCACTTC. Encoded protein: CASTPTGGEETQHF.

This chain connects TRBV24-1 to TRBJ2-7, with 8 bases matching TRBD1. CDR3 length: 12 residues. J lost 6 bases, V lost 7 bases, and 4 bases had no gene match. CDR1 and CDR2 from the germline V gene are KGHDR and SFDVKD. CDR3 region: CATSSDRGEQYF. For the CDR3, the DNA is TGTGCCACCAGCAGCGACAGGGGCGAGCAGTACTTC.

This clonotype was seen many times. The chain uses TRBV13 and TRBJ2-3; 7 bases are shared with TRBD2. Germline V gene lookup returns CDR1 PRHDT and CDR2 FYEKMQ (reference sequence). V gave up 6 bases and J gave up 2 bases; unmatched junction bases: 8. The CDR3 has 15 residues. The CDR3 here is CASSTTSQPTDTQYF. In DNA form, the CDR3 reads TGTGCCAGCAGTACGACTAGCCAACCCACAGATACGCAGTATTTT.

In its sample, this clonotype was seen many times. This chain links TRBV2 with TRBJ1-1, with 7 bases that match TRBD1. The V segment lost 10 bases and the J segment 3 bases; nucleotides outside the gene matches: 5. Germline CDR1 SNHLY, CDR2 FYNNEI. This CDR3 contains 12 residues. DNA of the CDR3: TGTGCCATTCAGGGGGGATACACTGAAGCTTTCTTT. It yields the protein CAIQGGYTEAFF.

V is TRBV30 and J is TRBJ2-7, with no clear D. The CDR3 is 14 amino acids. From germline, CDR1 is GTSNPN and CDR2 SVGIG (reference sequence). V was cut by 3 bases and J by 2 bases, with 14 bases left in between. In DNA form, the CDR3 reads TGTGCCTGGAGAGATCCCCACAGAACCTACGAGCAGTACTTC. Translating it yields CAWRDPHRTYEQYF.

The chain joins TRBV12-3 or TRBV12-4 to TRBJ1-6; D call uncertain. This CDR3 contains 17 residues. Trimming took off 1 base at V and 10 bases at J, with 20 bases between the two ends. CDR3 nucleotide sequence: TGTGCCAGCAGTTTAGAAGTGTTGGAGGGTACGGGATCACCCCTCCACTTT. The encoded protein is CASSLEVLEGTGSPLHF.

The chain combines TRBV19 with TRBJ2-1, with D tentatively TRBD1 or TRBD2 (5 bases each). The CDR3 spans 15 residues. Germline V gene lookup returns CDR1 LNHDA and CDR2 SQIVND (reference sequence). Trimming removed 5 bases at V and 3 bases at J, with 14 bases between. Written as DNA, the CDR3 is TGTGCCAGTAGTGAGCAGGGACCCTTCTACAATGAGCAGTTCTTC. Translation gives CASSEQGPFYNEQFF.